These 20 T cell receptor beta chains were sequenced from one sample in a study of early T cells in non-severe SARS-CoV-2 infection. MiXCR, applied by TCRdb to the 5' RACE reads, yields one record per CDR3 protein. Of some 96,000 distinct CDR3 sequences listed, under 15% are singletons. Sequences were obtained from whole blood. All receptors derive from an adult who was a healthcare worker with PCR-confirmed SARS-CoV-2 infection or an uninfected control (not recorded which).

The chain links TRBV28 to TRBJ2-7, with D perhaps TRBD1 or TRBD2 (6 bases each). Germline V gene sequence: CDR1 MDHEN, CDR2 SYDVKM. The germline V and J ends were trimmed by 7 bases and 5 bases, with 15 bases remaining between them. This CDR3 has 13 residues. The CDR3 bases are TGTGCCAGCACCCAAGGGGGGATCAACGAGCAGTACTTC. Translated, it gives CASTQGGINEQYF. Drawing the rest from reference TRBV28 and TRBJ2-7, the complete variable domain is DVKVTQSSRYLVKRTGEKVFLECVQDMDHENMFWYRQDPGLGLRLIYFSYDVKMKEKGDIPEGYSVSREKKERFSLILESASTNQTSMYLCASTQGGINEQYFGPGTRLTVT.

This chain connects TRBV21-1 to TRBJ2-7; TRBD1 is the table's D call, not checked against the DNA. TRBV21-1 is flagged as a pseudogene. The CDR3 runs to 14 residues. The CDR3 spells CASSKWDTQWEQYF. The CDR3 DNA is TGTGCCAGCAGCAAATGGGACACTCAATGGGAGCAGTACTTC.

Only a few counts were recorded for this clonotype. V and J are TRBV28 and TRBJ1-4; D possibly corresponds to TRBD1 (6 bases). V was cut by 2 bases and J by 4 bases, with 11 bases left in between. This CDR3 comprises 15 residues. Germline CDR1 is MDHEN and CDR2 is SYDVKM. The chain's CDR3 is CASSLGGQGNEKLFF. In nucleotides, the CDR3 is TGTGCCAGCAGTTTAGGGGGCCAGGGTAATGAAAAACTGTTTTTT.

This clonotype was observed a handful of times. This rearrangement joins TRBV12-3 or TRBV12-4 to TRBJ2-1; D not resolved. CDR3 length equals 12 residues. Trimming shortened V by 1 base and J by 9 bases, and 7 bases separated the two germline ends. The CDR3 loop is CASSLGQSEQFF. The CDR3 nucleotides read TGTGCCAGCAGTTTAGGGCAGAGTGAGCAGTTCTTC.

This clonotype was picked up a small number of times. The gene calls are TRBV6-2 or TRBV6-3 and TRBJ2-3; no clear D. V lost 8 bases to trimming and J lost 5 bases, with 11 bases between them. The germline CDR1 and CDR2 sequences are MNHEY and SVGEGT. The CDR3 extends over 12 amino acids. CDR3 coding DNA: TGTGCCAGCGGGGTACGGATAGATACGCAGTATTTT. This sequence encodes CASGVRIDTQYF.

The table lists this clonotype with many counts. The chain is built from TRBV11-2 and TRBJ2-5; possibly TRBD2 for D (6 bases). Between the trimmed V and J ends, which lost 8 bases and 1 base, there was a span of 11 bases. CDR3 length equals 13 residues. Germline CDR1 SGHAT, CDR2 FQNNGV. The CDR3 coding sequence is TGTGCCAGCGGAGGGACCCTCCAAGAGACCCAGTACTTC. Its protein is CASGGTLQETQYF. The complete variable domain, with remaining parts taken from reference TRBV11-2 and TRBJ2-5, reads EAGVAQSPRYKIIEKRQSVAFWCNPISGHATLYWYQQILGQGPKLLIQFQNNGVVDDSQLPKDRFSAERLKGVDSTLKIQPAKLEDSAVYLCASGGTLQETQYFGPGTRLLVL.

This clonotype appeared a few times. V and J are TRBV6-4 and TRBJ2-1, with 14 bases fitting TRBD2. The CDR3 has 17 amino acids. Per germline, CDR1 MRHNA and CDR2 SNTAGT. V lost 5 bases and J lost 9; bases outside the gene matches: 12. The DNA for the CDR3 is TGTGCCAGCAGTCGCGGGACTAGCGGGAGTCAAAAGGGTGAGCAGTTCTTC. It is translated as CASSRGTSGSQKGEQFF.

In its sample, this clonotype was seen many times. This rearrangement joins TRBV28 to TRBJ1-5, with D possibly being TRBD1 (5 bases). In germline, CDR1 is MDHEN, CDR2 SYDVKM. The V and J ends lost 2 bases and 7 bases respectively, with 21 bases between them. This CDR3 has 17 amino acids. This CDR3 reads CASSLDPAARGEQPQHF. The CDR3 DNA reads TGTGCCAGCAGTTTAGACCCGGCAGCCCGAGGGGAGCAGCCCCAGCATTTT.

The chain employs TRBV12-3 or TRBV12-4 and TRBJ2-1, with D maybe TRBD2 (6 bases). V lost 6 bases and J 4 bases, leaving 13 bases between the germline ends. The CDR3 runs to 14 residues. Here the CDR3 reads CASSRGTTYNEQFF. The CDR3 bases are TGTGCCAGCAGCCGCGGGACCACGTACAATGAGCAGTTCTTC.

This clonotype was detected a few times. The rearrangement links TRBV20-1 to TRBJ2-7; D possibly uses TRBD1 or TRBD2 (5 bases each). The CDR3 is 14 residues long. The germline V and J ends were trimmed by 4 bases and 0 bases, with 13 bases remaining between them. From germline, CDR1 is DFQATT and CDR2 SNEGSKA (reference sequence). The CDR3 is CSATGTPASYEQYF. The CDR3 DNA reads TGCAGTGCTACGGGGACCCCTGCCTCCTACGAGCAGTACTTC.

This clonotype was seen a few times. The gene calls are TRBV12-3 or TRBV12-4 and TRBJ2-1; TRBD2 aligns across 8 bases. J was trimmed by 3 bases and V by 8 bases; bases with no gene match: 9. CDR3 size: 15 residues. As DNA, the CDR3 is TGTGCCAGCGCCGCCGCCAGCGGGGGCTACAATGAGCAGTTCTTC. Translating it yields CASAAASGGYNEQFF.

The chain couples TRBV12-3 or TRBV12-4 to TRBJ2-1, with D possibly TRBD1 on 5 matching bases. The length of the CDR3 is 13 residues. Trimming removed 3 bases from V and 7 bases from J, with 10 bases in between. The CDR3 region has the DNA TGTGCCAGCAGTTTCCAGGGCAGGAATGAGCAGTTCTTC. Translation gives CASSFQGRNEQFF.

The rearrangement joins TRBV20-1 to TRBJ2-1; maybe TRBD2 (6 bases). CDR1 DFQATT and CDR2 SNEGSKA come from the germline V gene (reference sequence). The germline V and J ends were trimmed by 7 bases and 7 bases, with 20 bases remaining between them. The CDR3 loop spans 14 amino acids. CDR3 loop: CSVVKAGLSNEQFF. The CDR3 DNA sequence: TGCAGTGTGGTCAAGGCGGGACTCTCGAATGAGCAGTTCTTC.

This clonotype was seen only a few times. The CDR3 bases are TGCGCCAGCAAGCCAGTGAGCGGGAGCCCCACAGATACGCAGTATTTT. Protein product: CASKPVSGSPTDTQYF. The chain combines TRBV5-1 with TRBJ2-3, with TRBD2 matching over 8 bases. Germline V gene data show CDR1 as SGHRS and CDR2 as YFSETQ. Germline trimming cut 6 bases from V and 2 bases from J; bases unmatched to any gene: 11. This CDR3 comprises 16 residues.

There are a few counts of this clonotype. This chain links TRBV12-3 or TRBV12-4 with TRBJ2-3, with TRBD1 matching over 8 bases. Trimming at V came to 6 bases and at J to 6 bases, leaving 5 bases not matched to a gene. The CDR3 contains 13 residues. The CDR3 DNA reads TGTGCCAGCAGCCGGGACAGGCGTGATACGCAGTATTTT. Protein sequence: CASSRDRRDTQYF.

This clonotype occurred many times. The rearrangement links TRBV19 to TRBJ2-1; 12 bases are shared with TRBD2. The trim removed 3 bases at V and 8 bases at J, leaving 8 bases unmatched. CDR1 LNHDA and CDR2 SQIVND come from the germline V gene (reference sequence). The CDR3 sequence is 16 residues long. The CDR3 sequence is CASSILGSSGRDEQFF. CDR3 in DNA: TGTGCCAGTAGTATCCTGGGATCTAGCGGGAGGGATGAGCAGTTCTTC.

This clonotype showed up just once. This sequence joins TRBV7-2 and TRBJ2-7; 7 bases align to TRBD2. This CDR3 has 12 amino acids. Germline trimming cut 6 bases from V and 4 bases from J; bases unmatched to any gene: 3. Germline CDR1 is SGHTA and CDR2 is FQGNSA. The DNA for the CDR3 is TGTGCCAGCAGACCTAGCGGATACGAGCAGTACTTC. Residues: CASRPSGYEQYF.

This clonotype was observed a few times. The genes are TRBV12-3 or TRBV12-4 and TRBJ2-7; 12 nucleotides match TRBD2. With V trimmed by 5 bases and J by 5 bases, 1 base remained unmatched. The CDR3 runs to 13 residues. The CDR3, as DNA: TGTGCCAGCAGTCCTAGCGGGAGGGACGAGCAGTACTTC. Its protein product is CASSPSGRDEQYF.

This rearrangement joins TRBV12-3 or TRBV12-4 to TRBJ2-3; 8 bases align to TRBD1. Trimming took 6 bases from V and 2 from J; bases not matched to a gene: 7. This CDR3 spans 15 amino acids. The CDR3 sequence: CASRKQGANTDTQYF. CDR3 DNA: TGTGCCAGCAGGAAGCAGGGGGCGAACACAGATACGCAGTATTTT.

The chain joins TRBV2 to TRBJ2-2; D call uncertain. CDR3 size: 14 residues. Germline CDR1 reads SNHLY; CDR2 reads FYNNEI. Trimming cost V 5 bases and J 7 bases, with 14 bases left between them. The DNA for the CDR3 is TGTGCCAGCAGTTATTTGGGCTCCCGCGGGGAGCTGTTTTTT. Its protein is CASSYLGSRGELFF.